This T cell receptor (beta chain) was recorded in a study of blood T cell repertoires in COVID-19. The data were produced by immunoSEQ multiplex PCR, yet TCRdb's version contains in-frame clones alone and is incomplete. Among around 250,000 clones listed, roughly 79% were seen once. Germline CDR1 is SNHLY and CDR2 is FYNNEI. The CDR3 sequence is 15 residues long. V lost 8 bases and J 4 bases, leaving 20 bases between the germline ends. Enrollees, about 18 to 95 years old, lived in about two dozen US areas. The receptor was derived from a man aged 40-49 years who had recovered from COVID-19. V is TRBV2 and J is TRBJ1-1, with D uncertain. Sequencing used PBMCs or T cells enriched from blood (not recorded which). Written as DNA, the CDR3 is TGTGCCAGCGGTGGCACCTTCACTCTTGGCACTGAAGCTTTCTTT. The encoded protein is CASGGTFTLGTEAFF.